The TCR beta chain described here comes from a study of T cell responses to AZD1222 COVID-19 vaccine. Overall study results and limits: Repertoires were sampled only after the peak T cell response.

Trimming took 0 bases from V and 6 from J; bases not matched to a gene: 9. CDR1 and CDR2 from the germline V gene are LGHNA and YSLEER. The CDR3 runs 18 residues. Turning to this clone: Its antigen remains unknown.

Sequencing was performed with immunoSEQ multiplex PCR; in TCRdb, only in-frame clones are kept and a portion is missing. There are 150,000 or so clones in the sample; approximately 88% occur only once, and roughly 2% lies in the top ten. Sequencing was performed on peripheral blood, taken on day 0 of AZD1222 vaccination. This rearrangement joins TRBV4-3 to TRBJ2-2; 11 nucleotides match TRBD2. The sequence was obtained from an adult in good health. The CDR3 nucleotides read TGCGCCAGCAGCCAAGAGCTTAGCGGGAGGGCCTGGGCCGGGGAGCTGTTTTTT. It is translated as CASSQELSGRAWAGELFF.